These 2 T cell receptor beta chains came from one sample sequenced in a study of T-cell reconstitution after alpha-beta-depleted transplantation in children. Unique molecular identifiers tagged the TCRbeta library. TCRdb used MiXCR to reprocess the PCR reads, holding one entry per CDR3 protein. Among 280,000 or so distinct CDR3 sequences listed, around a tenth were seen once. Material: peripheral blood, obtained 180 days after TCRalphabeta/CD19-depleted stem cell transplant. Source of these receptors: a male patient between 2 and 15 years old who had a stem cell transplant for chronic granulomatous disease, so the T cells may come from the graft donor.

There are many counts of this clonotype. The gene calls are TRBV28 and TRBJ1-5, with 8 bases lining up with TRBD1. CDR3 size: 15 residues. Germline V gene data show CDR1 as MDHEN and CDR2 as SYDVKM. Trimming cost V 4 bases and J 7 bases; bases outside gene matches: 9. The CDR3 loop is CASSSPGQGKQPQHF. DNA for the CDR3: TGTGCCAGCAGTTCCCCCGGACAGGGAAAGCAGCCCCAGCATTTT.

This clonotype was counted ten times or more. The chain joins TRBV5-6 to TRBJ1-2, with TRBD1 as a possible D gene (6 bases). Germline lookup yields CDR1 SGHDT and CDR2 YYEEEE. This CDR3 spans 15 amino acids. Between the trimmed V and J ends, which lost 5 bases and 2 bases, there was a span of 16 bases. CDR3 protein: CASSSALRGNYGYTF. In DNA, the CDR3 is TGTGCCAGCAGTTCCGCCCTCAGGGGAAACTATGGCTACACCTTC.